This is a list of T cell receptor beta chains from one sample in a study of CD8 T cells in ankylosing spondylitis. TCRdb processed the 5' RACE reads anew with MiXCR; each CDR3 protein has one entry. The sample carries under 450,000 distinct CDR3 sequences, 20% to 25% recorded once. The sample comprised blood, either unsorted or a sorted T cell fraction (not recorded which). These receptors were taken from a male donor with ankylosing spondylitis or in good health (not recorded which). Each CDR3 is given with its conserved first and last residue. A D gene is named only where the DNA matches it firmly. Not every row has a clone size; where given, it reads once, few, many or a size class.

NA	TRBJ1-1	TRBV5-1	few	CASSLWGVDGEGPEAFF	TGCGCCAGCAGCTTGTGGGGGGTCGACGGGGAGGGACCTGAAGCTTTCTTT
NA	TRBJ2-1	TRBV24-1	NA	CATRSAGHNEQFF	TGTGCCACCAGGTCCGCGGGGCACAATGAGCAGTTCTTC
NA	TRBJ2-5	TRBV7-9	NA	CASSLSTDQETQYF	TGTGCCAGCAGCTTATCGACAGATCAAGAGACCCAGTACTTC
TRBD1	TRBJ1-6	TRBV27	NA	CASRPGTGASPLHF	TGTGCCAGCAGGCCCGGGACAGGGGCGTCACCCCTCCACTTT
NA	TRBJ2-3	TRBV7-6	NA	CASSPTGDVTVDTQYF	TGTGCCAGCAGCCCCACTGGGGACGTAACTGTGGATACGCAGTATTTT
NA	TRBJ1-1	TRBV29-1	few	CSVVGRSITEAFF	TGCAGCGTCGTCGGGCGCAGCATCACTGAAGCTTTCTTT
NA	TRBJ2-7	TRBV20-1	NA	CSASDRNSYEQYF	TGCAGTGCCTCTGACAGGAACTCCTACGAGCAGTACTTC
NA	TRBJ2-7	TRBV2	NA	CASSEVGTYEQYF	TGTGCCAGCAGTGAAGTCGGGACCTACGAGCAGTACTTC
NA	TRBJ1-1	TRBV4-2	NA	CASSTADPPNTEAFF	TGTGCCAGCAGCACTGCGGACCCACCGAACACTGAAGCTTTCTTT
NA	TRBJ1-1	TRBV5-1	many	CASSLEGAEAFF	TGCGCCAGCAGCTTGGAGGGAGCTGAAGCTTTCTTT
NA	TRBJ2-3	TRBV12-3/TRBV12-4	few	CASSPDVFITDTQYF	TGTGCCAGCAGTCCCGACGTTTTTATCACAGATACGCAGTATTTT
TRBD2	TRBJ2-1	TRBV29-1	NA	CSHGGAGDSYNEQFF	TGCAGCCATGGGGGAGCGGGGGACTCCTACAATGAGCAGTTCTTC
NA	TRBJ2-1	TRBV5-1	NA	CASSLMYLHSSYNEQFF	TGCGCCAGCAGCTTGATGTACTTACATAGCTCCTACAATGAGCAGTTCTTC
TRBD2	TRBJ2-3	TRBV7-8	few	CASSPRLATSTDTQYF	TGTGCCAGCAGCCCCCGACTAGCGACTAGCACAGATACGCAGTATTTT
NA	TRBJ2-1	TRBV6-6	few	CASRSGHYNEQFF	TGTGCCAGCAGGTCAGGACACTACAATGAGCAGTTCTTC
NA	TRBJ2-1	TRBV4-1	NA	CASSQGGAISEQFF	TGCGCCAGCAGCCAAGGGGGGGCGATAAGTGAGCAGTTCTTC
NA	TRBJ1-2	TRBV6-1	NA	CASSGPFGYGYTF	TGTGCCAGCAGCGGGCCGTTTGGCTATGGCTACACCTTC
NA	TRBJ1-3	TRBV7-3	NA	CASSLMGSGNTIYF	TGTGCCAGCAGCTTAATGGGGTCTGGAAACACCATATATTTT
NA	TRBJ2-1	TRBV20-1	NA	CSARGDGGNYNEQFF	TGCAGTGCTAGAGGTGATGGGGGTAACTACAATGAGCAGTTCTTC
TRBD2	TRBJ2-1	TRBV15	many	CATSARPGGYDEQFF	TGTGCCACCAGCGCCCGCCCCGGGGGGTACGATGAGCAGTTCTTC
NA	TRBJ2-7	TRBV27	NA	CASSPPGEQYF	TGTGCCAGCAGTCCCCCAGGGGAGCAGTACTTC
NA	TRBJ2-7	TRBV6-2/TRBV6-3	NA	CASSSLLDYLYEQYF	TGTGCCAGCAGTTCCCTATTGGACTATCTCTACGAGCAGTACTTC
NA	TRBJ1-5	TRBV28	few	CASTPPEYNQPQHF	TGTGCCAGCACACCGCCGGAGTACAATCAGCCCCAGCATTTT
NA	TRBJ2-1	TRBV2	NA	CASQGGLDNEQFF	TGTGCCAGCCAAGGGGGTCTCGACAATGAGCAGTTCTTC
TRBD1	TRBJ1-3	TRBV29-1	NA	CSAVDRAGNTIYF	TGCAGCGCCGTCGACAGGGCTGGAAACACCATATATTTT
NA	TRBJ2-1	TRBV29-1	few	CSVGAGAAYNEQFF	TGCAGCGTTGGGGCGGGGGCCGCATACAATGAGCAGTTCTTC
TRBD1	TRBJ1-1	TRBV6-1	NA	CASSRTTGGPEAFF	TGTGCCAGCAGTAGAACGACAGGGGGGCCTGAAGCTTTCTTT
TRBD1	TRBJ1-5	TRBV2	many	CASKVETGVNQPQHF	TGTGCCAGCAAAGTGGAGACAGGGGTCAATCAGCCCCAGCATTTT
NA	TRBJ2-1	TRBV2	NA	CASSVSAEPYNEQFF	TGTGCCAGCAGTGTGTCGGCAGAGCCCTACAATGAGCAGTTCTTC
TRBD1	TRBJ2-2	TRBV5-1	few	CASSPGQGAYLDTGELFF	TGCGCCAGCAGCCCAGGACAGGGGGCCTATCTGGACACCGGGGAGCTGTTTTTT
TRBD1	TRBJ2-7	TRBV27	NA	CASRPDREWGEQYF	TGTGCCAGCAGGCCCGACAGGGAATGGGGCGAGCAGTACTTC
TRBD1	TRBJ2-1	TRBV6-5	NA	CASSYGTGGINEQFF	TGTGCCAGCAGTTACGGGACAGGGGGAATCAATGAGCAGTTCTTC
TRBD2	TRBJ2-3	TRBV11-2	once	CASRPIGTSGGTDTQYF	TGTGCCAGCAGGCCGATCGGAACTAGCGGCGGCACAGATACGCAGTATTTT
NA	TRBJ2-7	TRBV6-2/TRBV6-3	few	CASRPGRGESYEQYF	TGTGCCAGCAGGCCGGGGCGGGGTGAATCCTACGAGCAGTACTTC
TRBD1	TRBJ1-1	TRBV19	few	CASSATGGGTEAFF	TGTGCCAGTAGTGCTACAGGGGGCGGCACTGAAGCTTTCTTT
NA	TRBJ2-7	TRBV2	few	CASTFLPGAAPGEQYF	TGTGCCAGCACCTTTCTACCGGGGGCAGCTCCGGGAGAGCAGTACTTC
NA	TRBJ2-7	TRBV12-3/TRBV12-4	NA	CASSPYKTGEQYF	TGTGCCAGCAGTCCCTACAAGACAGGCGAGCAGTACTTC
NA	TRBJ1-2	TRBV20-1	few	CSAPESTGRFYGYTF	TGCAGTGCCCCAGAGTCAACAGGACGGTTCTATGGCTACACCTTC